The 26 T cell receptor beta chains presented below share a single source sample, sequenced in a study of somatic mutations in cytotoxic T cells in rheumatoid arthritis. Generated by immunoSEQ multiplex PCR, the TCRdb table keeps only in-frame clones and is missing some. The sample lists more than 20,000 clones, about four fifths occurring once. The sample consisted of CD8+ T cells sorted from blood. The receptors here all came from an adult with rheumatoid arthritis.

The V gene is TRBV11-2, the J gene TRBJ2-1, with 7 bases matching TRBD1. CDR1 is SGHAT, CDR2 FQNNGV, per germline. J lost 3 bases, V lost 1 base, and 6 bases had no gene match. The CDR3 covers 16 residues. The CDR3 loop is CASSLGRTGSYNEQFF. The CDR3 DNA follows: TGTGCCAGCAGCTTAGGGAGGACAGGCAGCTACAATGAGCAGTTCTTC. The variable domain in full, with the rest retrieved from reference TRBV11-2 and TRBJ2-1, is EAGVAQSPRYKIIEKRQSVAFWCNPISGHATLYWYQQILGQGPKLLIQFQNNGVVDDSQLPKDRFSAERLKGVDSTLKIQPAKLEDSAVYLCASSLGRTGSYNEQFFGPGTRLTVL.

This clone was counted once. The chain is built from TRBV4-1 and TRBJ1-6; 9 bases line up with TRBD1. This CDR3 contains 16 residues. Unmatched junction bases numbered 9, after V lost 3 bases and J lost 9 bases. CDR1 is MGHRA and CDR2 is YSYEKL in the germline V gene. The CDR3 bases are TGCGCCAGCAGCCAGGCCGGGACAGGGCCTAGTTCACCCCTCCACTTT. It translates to CASSQAGTGPSSPLHF.

This clone turned up a few times. This chain joins TRBV2 and TRBJ2-7, with 9 bases identical to TRBD2. This CDR3 has 15 residues. Trimming removed 3 bases from V and 5 bases from J; junction bases left unmatched: 8. Germline-derived CDR1 and CDR2 are SNHLY and FYNNEI. This CDR3 is CASSDPKRGVHEQYF. CDR3 sequence (DNA): TGTGCCAGCAGTGACCCTAAGCGGGGGGTCCACGAGCAGTACTTC.

V and J are TRBV7-9 and TRBJ1-6; tentative D call: TRBD1 (6 bases). Germline V gene data show CDR1 as SEHNR and CDR2 as FQNEAQ (reference sequence). V was cut by 3 bases and J by 4 bases, with 16 bases left in between. The CDR3 spans 17 residues. CDR3 sequence: CASSLLPGESYNSPLHF. The DNA of the CDR3 is TGTGCCAGCAGCTTGTTACCAGGGGAATCGTATAATTCACCCCTCCACTTT.

This clone has more than one count but fewer than ten. DNA for the CDR3: TGCGCCAGCAGCCAGGACCTTCACCTGGAAGCTTTCTTT. Translating it yields CASSQDLHLEAFF. The V call is TRBV4-3, the J call TRBJ1-1; D remains unclear. The V gene lost 3 bases and the J gene lost 8 bases, with 13 bases spanning the gap. CDR1 is LGHNA and CDR2 is YSLEER in the germline V gene. This CDR3 is built from 13 residues.

The chain combines TRBV27 with TRBJ2-2; D remains ambiguous. The germline gives CDR1 MNHEY, CDR2 SMNVEV (reference sequence). This CDR3 has 14 residues. V lost 3 bases and J lost 2, with 7 bases in between. CDR3 DNA: TGTGCCAGCAGTTTTGTCTATAACACCGGGGAGCTGTTTTTT. It encodes CASSFVYNTGELFF.

The chain has TRBV29-1 and TRBJ2-7; the D gene is possibly TRBD1 (6 bases). Trimming pared 3 bases from V and 3 bases from J, leaving 12 bases between. The CDR3 is 13 residues long. CDR1 is SQVTM and CDR2 is ANQGSEA in the germline V gene. The CDR3 sequence is CSVDGDNYYEQYF. The CDR3 bases are TGCAGCGTTGATGGGGACAACTACTACGAGCAGTACTTC.

V and J are TRBV5-1 and TRBJ2-5, with 11 bases fitting TRBD1. Germline V CDR1 and CDR2: SGHRS, YFSETQ. The CDR3 extends over 15 amino acids. V was clipped by 2 bases and J by 3 bases; unmatched bases: 3. The CDR3 loop reads CASSFGDRGKETQYF. The CDR3 DNA sequence: TGCGCCAGCAGCTTCGGGGACAGGGGGAAAGAGACCCAGTACTTC.

The genes are TRBV11-2 and TRBJ1-2; 8 nucleotides match TRBD1. V lost 3 bases, J lost 4 bases, and 4 bases stayed unmatched. CDR1 SGHAT and CDR2 FQNNGV come from the germline V gene. The CDR3 is 14 residues long. CDR3 sequence reads: CASSLDRAGYGYTF. CDR3 DNA sequence: TGTGCCAGCAGCTTGGACAGGGCAGGCTATGGCTACACCTTC.

This clone appeared a few times. The genes are TRBV7-9 and TRBJ1-2; 10 nucleotides match TRBD1. Germline lookup yields CDR1 SEHNR and CDR2 FQNEAQ (reference sequence). Losses at the gene ends were 4 bases for V and 6 bases for J; bases not matched to a gene: 8. This CDR3 has 15 residues. This CDR3 is CASSSLPTGGDGYTF. Written as DNA, the CDR3 is TGTGCCAGCAGCTCCCTCCCGACAGGGGGCGATGGCTACACCTTC. The full variable domain, with the rest looked up from reference TRBV7-9 and TRBJ1-2, is DTGVSQNPRHKITKRGQNVTFRCDPISEHNRLYWYRQTLGQGPEFLTYFQNEAQLEKSRLLSDRFSAERPKGSFSTLEIQRTEQGDSAMYLCASSSLPTGGDGYTFGSGTRLTVV.

By share of the sample, this clone is medium-sized (0.01 to 0.1%). The gene calls are TRBV6-1 and TRBJ1-6; D is uncertain. This CDR3 is 14 amino acids long. Trimming removed 1 base at V and 7 bases at J, with 8 bases between. Germline V gives CDR1 MNHNS, CDR2 SASEGT. The CDR3 region is CASSEEGSNSPLHF. CDR3 DNA: TGTGCCAGCAGTGAAGAAGGGAGCAATTCACCCCTCCACTTT.

The J gene is TRBJ1-2, the V gene TRBV6-6; 7 nucleotides agree with TRBD1. The CDR3 contains 16 residues. V shed 5 bases, J shed 8 bases, and the junction held 17 bases outside the gene matches. From germline, CDR1 is MNHNY and CDR2 SVGAGI (reference sequence). This CDR3 reads CASSTTNRGEGNGYTF. DNA of the CDR3: TGTGCCAGCAGTACAACGAACAGGGGAGAAGGTAACGGCTACACCTTC.

The CDR3 loop is CASSRRKWGGKETQYF. The CDR3 DNA reads as TGTGCCAGCAGCAGACGGAAATGGGGGGGGAAAGAGACCCAGTACTTC. The chain links TRBV5-6 to TRBJ2-5, with TRBD2 matching over 7 bases. Germline trimming cut 4 bases from V and 3 bases from J; bases unmatched to any gene: 12. The CDR3 extends over 16 amino acids. The germline V gene has CDR1 SGHDT and CDR2 YYEEEE.

This clone appeared a single time. The chain uses TRBV9 and TRBJ2-1; D is possibly TRBD1 or TRBD2 (5 bases each). V shed 1 base and J shed 0 bases, with 14 bases lying between them. Germline V gives CDR1 SGDLS, CDR2 YYNGEE. This CDR3 comprises 17 residues. CDR3 region: CASSVPAGTSSYNEQFF. CDR3 bases: TGTGCCAGCAGCGTACCCGCCGGGACGAGCTCCTACAATGAGCAGTTCTTC.

The rearrangement links TRBV11-2 to TRBJ1-1; D remains unclear. V lost 0 bases to trimming and J lost 3 bases, with 11 bases between them. The CDR3 runs 15 residues. The V gene's germline CDR1 is SGHAT and CDR2 FQNNGV. CDR3 nucleotides: TGTGCCAGCAGCTTAGATCACCGACCCCACACTGAAGCTTTCTTT. Translating gives CASSLDHRPHTEAFF.

This clone was counted only a few times. This chain links TRBV4-2 with TRBJ1-1, with 7 bases lining up with TRBD1. Germline V CDR1 and CDR2: LGHNA, YNFKEQ. The CDR3 extends over 14 amino acids. V shed 8 bases, J shed 10 bases, and the junction held 16 bases outside the gene matches. The CDR3 region is CASEAITGEKRAFF. CDR3 DNA sequence: TGTGCCAGCGAAGCTATTACAGGGGAAAAACGAGCTTTCTTT.

The chain links TRBV11-2 to TRBJ2-5; the D gene is possibly TRBD2 (6 bases). The CDR3 covers 14 residues. The V gene's germline CDR1 is SGHAT and CDR2 FQNNGV. V dropped 3 bases and J dropped 5 bases, with 13 bases sitting between them. CDR3 nucleotides: TGTGCCAGCAGCTTTAGCCCAGGGAGGGAGACCCAGTACTTC. As protein: CASSFSPGRETQYF.

This chain uses TRBV15 with TRBJ1-5, with unresolved D. The CDR3 loop spans 16 amino acids. Per germline, CDR1 LNHNV and CDR2 YYDKDF (reference sequence). Trimming removed 4 bases at V and 4 bases at J, with 17 bases between. The CDR3 region is CATSTGGMLRNQPQHF. The CDR3 DNA is TGTGCCACCAGCACGGGAGGGATGCTGAGAAATCAGCCCCAGCATTTT. Using reference TRBV15 and TRBJ1-5 for the parts outside the CDR3, the full variable domain is DAMVIQNPRYQVTQFGKPVTLSCSQTLNHNVMYWYQQKSSQAPKLLFHYYDKDFNNEADTPDNFQSRRPNTSFCFLDIRSPGLGDTAMYLCATSTGGMLRNQPQHFGDGTRLSIL.

The rearrangement uses TRBV5-1 and TRBJ1-6, with D possibly matching TRBD1 (6 bases). Trimming cost V 5 bases and J 0 bases, with 9 bases left between them. Germline CDR1 SGHRS, CDR2 YFSETQ. The CDR3 is made up of 15 amino acids. CDR3 coding DNA: TGCGCCAGCAGAACGGACAGCTCCTATAATTCACCCCTCCACTTT. Its protein is CASRTDSSYNSPLHF.

The V and J genes are TRBV4-3 and TRBJ2-5; 7 nucleotides align to TRBD2. The germline V gene has CDR1 LGHNA and CDR2 YSLEER. The CDR3 contains 17 residues. V was pared by 2 bases and J by 2 bases, with 11 bases of the junction left unmatched. The CDR3 nucleotides are TGCGCCAGCAGCCAATTAGGAGAAGCGGGGAAACAAGAGACCCAGTACTTC. Encoded protein: CASSQLGEAGKQETQYF.

This rearrangement joins TRBV25-1 to TRBJ2-2; D gene ambiguous. Trimming removed 0 bases at V and 6 bases at J, with 5 bases between. This CDR3 contains 13 residues. In germline, CDR1 is MGHDK, CDR2 SYGVNS. This CDR3 reads CASSEYMSGELFF. The CDR3 DNA sequence: TGTGCCAGCAGTGAATATATGTCCGGGGAGCTGTTTTTT.

In DNA, the CDR3 is TGTGCCAGCAGCGGGGGACAGGGGGTAATCTATGGCTACACCTTC. Translated: CASSGGQGVIYGYTF. The J gene is TRBJ1-2, the V gene TRBV9, with TRBD1 identical over 11 bases. This CDR3 is 15 amino acids long. Looked up from germline, CDR1 is SGDLS and CDR2 is YYNGEE. V gave up 3 bases and J gave up 4 bases; unmatched junction bases: 5. The full variable domain, rest sourced from reference TRBV9 and TRBJ1-2, is DSGVTQTPKHLITATGQRVTLRCSPRSGDLSVYWYQQSLDQGLQFLIQYYNGEERAKGNILERFSAQQFPDLHSELNLSSLELGDSALYFCASSGGQGVIYGYTFGSGTRLTVV.

This clone was observed a few times. The chain links TRBV6-1 to TRBJ1-1; no firm D call. There are 14 residues in the CDR3. Germline lookup yields CDR1 MNHNS and CDR2 SASEGT. V lost 4 bases and J lost 0, with 9 bases in between. CDR3 in DNA: TGTGCCAGCAGTGGCGAGTACATGAACACTGAAGCTTTCTTT. Protein sequence: CASSGEYMNTEAFF.

The chain carries TRBV16 and TRBJ1-1; D is ambiguous. CDR1 is KGHSY and CDR2 is FQNENV in the germline V gene. This CDR3 has 13 amino acids. The germline V and J ends were trimmed by 2 bases and 10 bases, with 14 bases remaining between them. The CDR3 loop is CASSQPDGQGAFF. CDR3 bases: TGTGCCAGCAGCCAACCGGACGGCCAAGGAGCTTTCTTT.

The chain links TRBV2 to TRBJ2-2; TRBD2 aligns across 13 bases. Germline CDR1 is SNHLY and CDR2 is FYNNEI. The CDR3 spans 19 residues. The V gene end was trimmed by 5 bases and the J gene end by 3 bases; junction bases not matched to a gene: 12. The CDR3 protein is CASSNYGLAGAGHTGELFF. The CDR3 nucleotides are TGTGCCAGCAGTAACTATGGACTAGCGGGGGCCGGCCACACCGGGGAGCTGTTTTTT.

The chain recombines TRBV5-1 with TRBJ2-7; TRBD1 matches 8 bases. Germline loops: CDR1 SGHRS, CDR2 YFSETQ. V gave up 0 bases and J gave up 3 bases; unmatched junction bases: 8. This CDR3 contains 16 residues. The CDR3 region is CASSLADRGPDYEQYF. CDR3 DNA: TGCGCCAGCAGCTTGGCCGACAGGGGCCCGGACTACGAGCAGTACTTC.